These 18 T cell receptor beta chains were all obtained from the same sample, sequenced in a study of blood T cell repertoires in COVID-19. Generated by immunoSEQ multiplex PCR, the TCRdb table keeps only in-frame clones and is missing some. The table has some 180,000 clones, 80% to 90% seen once; the top ten hold under 3.5%. The specimen sequenced was peripheral blood. The receptors were gathered from a woman at least 80 years old with COVID-19, enrolled during active disease.

Details on this clone: At the DNA level, this CDR3 is encoded by other sequences in the same sample as well. The chain carries TRBV11-3 and TRBJ2-3; 12 nucleotides align to TRBD2. The CDR3 contains 16 residues. CDR1 is SGHNT and CDR2 is YENEEA in the germline V gene. The V segment lost 5 bases and the J segment 0 bases; nucleotides outside the gene matches: 3. The CDR3 spells CASSPGTSGSTDTQYF. The CDR3 nucleotides are TGTGCCAGCAGCCCCGGGACTAGCGGGAGCACAGATACGCAGTATTTT.

The CDR3 DNA sequence: TGTGCCATCAACCGGGACAGGGGGTTCAGTAACTATGGCTACACCTTC. It codes for CAINRDRGFSNYGYTF. V is TRBV10-3 and J is TRBJ1-2; TRBD1 matches 11 bases. With V trimmed by 7 bases and J by 1 base, 8 bases remained unmatched. Germline V CDR1 and CDR2: ENHRY, SYGVKD. There are 16 residues in the CDR3.

This clone has a single count. The chain uses TRBV30 and TRBJ1-1; 10 bases agree with TRBD1. CDR1 and CDR2 from the germline V gene are GTSNPN and SVGIG (reference sequence). The CDR3 consists of 14 residues. The junction had 4 bases not matched to a gene; V was cut back by 1 base and J by 5 bases. As DNA, the CDR3 is TGTGCCTGGAGTGGGACAGGGGGGTGGACTGAAGCTTTCTTT. Translated, it gives CAWSGTGGWTEAFF.

This rearrangement joins TRBV6-1 to TRBJ2-1, with TRBD2 matching 7 bases. Per germline, CDR1 MNHNS and CDR2 SASEGT. V lost 3 bases and J lost 6; bases outside the gene matches: 8. The CDR3 consists of 15 residues. CDR3 bases: TGTGCCAGCAGTGACCTCCGCGGGGGAGGCAATGAGCAGTTCTTC. Its protein product is CASSDLRGGGNEQFF.

The chain recombines TRBV19 with TRBJ2-3, with 7 positions matching TRBD2. V was clipped by 4 bases and J by 1 base; unmatched bases: 5. In germline, CDR1 is LNHDA, CDR2 SQIVND (reference sequence). The CDR3 totals 15 residues. CDR3 in DNA: TGTGCCAGTAGTACTAGGGAGGGTGGCACAGATACGCAGTATTTT. Its protein is CASSTREGGTDTQYF.

This clone was seen more than once but under ten times. The chain has TRBV10-3 and TRBJ2-7; tentatively, D is TRBD1 (6 bases). Germline V gene data show CDR1 as ENHRY and CDR2 as SYGVKD. There are 12 residues in the CDR3. V lost 5 bases to trimming and J lost 6 bases, with 11 bases between them. Here the CDR3 DNA reads TGTGCCATCAGTTACGGACAGTCCGAGCAGTACTTC. Its translation: CAISYGQSEQYF.

The chain links TRBV5-1 to TRBJ2-1; 9 bases align to TRBD1. The CDR3 spans 15 residues. The J segment lost 0 bases and the V segment lost 4 bases, leaving 2 bases of the junction unmatched. From germline, CDR1 is SGHRS and CDR2 YFSETQ. CDR3 sequence reads: CASSHRGPSYNEQFF. Written as DNA, the CDR3 is TGCGCCAGCAGCCACAGGGGGCCCTCCTACAATGAGCAGTTCTTC. Full variable domain (outside the CDR3, taken from reference TRBV5-1 and TRBJ2-1): KAGVTQTPRYLIKTRGQQVTLSCSPISGHRSVSWYQQTPGQGLQFLFEYFSETQRNKGNFPGRFSGRQFSNSRSEMNVSTLELGDSALYLCASSHRGPSYNEQFFGPGTRLTVL.

The rearrangement uses TRBV27 and TRBJ1-1; no reliable D call. V lost 2 bases, J lost 5 bases, and 9 bases lay in between. Germline V CDR1 and CDR2: MNHEY, SMNVEV (reference sequence). This CDR3 is 13 amino acids long. CDR3 in DNA: TGTGCCAGCAGTTTAAGCCGGGAGACTGAAGCTTTCTTT. As protein: CASSLSRETEAFF.

There are a few counts of this clone. The chain joins TRBV10-1 to TRBJ1-5, with D possibly TRBD1 on 6 matching bases. This CDR3 has 17 residues. Trimming cost V 4 bases and J 4 bases, with 20 bases left between them. The germline V gene encodes CDR1 WNHNN and CDR2 SYGVQD (reference sequence). The CDR3: CASSGARDNTRNQPQHF. DNA of the CDR3: TGCGCCAGCAGTGGTGCCAGGGACAACACGAGGAATCAGCCCCAGCATTTT.

The chain has TRBV28 and TRBJ2-3; D is possibly TRBD1 (6 bases). The CDR3 loop spans 13 amino acids. The V gene lost 5 bases and the J gene lost 4 bases, with 10 bases spanning the gap. Germline V gene sequence: CDR1 MDHEN, CDR2 SYDVKM. The CDR3 DNA sequence: TGTGCCAGCAGTCCTACAGGGCCAGATACGCAGTATTTT. Its protein product is CASSPTGPDTQYF.

The chain has TRBV28 and TRBJ2-3; TRBD1 matches 12 bases. J gave up 0 bases and V 4 bases, and 23 bases lay outside the gene matches. The CDR3 length is 23 residues. Germline CDR1 MDHEN, CDR2 SYDVKM. CDR3 in DNA: TGTGCCAGCAGTTCCCACCTGGGGACAGGGGGCCAGCTAGCGGACCTAAGCACAGATACGCAGTATTTT. Its protein product is CASSSHLGTGGQLADLSTDTQYF.

The V and J genes are TRBV6-2 or TRBV6-3 and TRBJ1-6; 9 positions agree with TRBD1. The CDR3 has 15 amino acids. Germline V CDR1 and CDR2: MNHEY, SVGEGT. Trimming cost V 5 bases and J 16 bases; bases outside gene matches: 15. This CDR3 is CASSTPGQGLRLLHF. For the CDR3, the DNA is TGTGCCAGCAGTACCCCGGGACAGGGACTCCGTCTGCTCCACTTT.

The V gene is TRBV18, the J gene TRBJ1-2, with D possibly TRBD1 on 6 matching bases. Germline CDR1 KGHSH, CDR2 LQKENI. Trimming pared 3 bases from V and 7 bases from J, leaving 15 bases between. The CDR3 extends over 14 amino acids. The CDR3 DNA sequence: TGTGCCAGCTCACCCCCACAGGGTGACCGTGGCTACACCTTC. It yields the protein CASSPPQGDRGYTF.

CDR3 amino acids: CASDYSGELFF. In DNA, the CDR3 is TGTGCCAGCGATTACTCCGGGGAGCTGTTTTTT. The rearrangement joins TRBV2 to TRBJ2-2; D gene uncertain. V was cut by 8 bases and J by 6 bases, with 7 bases left in between. The germline CDR1 and CDR2 sequences are SNHLY and FYNNEI. The CDR3 has 11 amino acids.

This CDR3 is CASFGQGVSGSYEQYF. The CDR3 DNA is TGTGCCAGCTTCGGACAGGGGGTATCGGGCTCCTACGAGCAGTACTTC. The gene calls are TRBV25-1 and TRBJ2-7, with 10 bases lining up with TRBD1. Trimming took 8 bases from V and 0 from J; bases not matched to a gene: 10. From germline, CDR1 is MGHDK and CDR2 SYGVNS. The CDR3 spans 16 residues.

Worth noting for this clone: This likely comes from a read error, as the CDR3 has no conserved phenylalanine or tryptophan at its end. No DNA is shown, since the ends of the CDR3 on it are uncertain; the CDR3 is the one TCRdb lists. The rearrangement joins TRBV30 to TRBJ1-4. The germline gives CDR1 GTSNPN, CDR2 SVGIG (reference sequence). The CDR3 is made up of 10 amino acids, end residues included. The CDR3: CACRRATTQL.

The J gene is TRBJ1-2, the V gene TRBV7-9; 8 nucleotides line up with TRBD1. The CDR3 has 13 amino acids. The junction had 2 bases not matched to a gene; V was cut back by 5 bases and J by 3 bases. Germline-derived CDR1 and CDR2 are SEHNR and FQNEAQ (reference sequence). The CDR3 loop is CASSPTGDYGYTF. DNA for the CDR3: TGTGCCAGCAGCCCGACAGGGGACTATGGCTACACCTTC.

J is TRBJ1-6 and V is TRBV20-1; 11 positions agree with TRBD1. This CDR3 is 16 amino acids long. V shed 3 bases and J 7 bases; nucleotides not matched to a gene: 8. CDR1 and CDR2 from the germline V gene are DFQATT and SNEGSKA (reference sequence). This CDR3 is CSASRGGTGGNSPLHF. CDR3 sequence (DNA): TGCAGTGCTAGTCGAGGAGGGACAGGGGGAAATTCACCCCTCCACTTT.